Listed here is a single T cell receptor (beta chain). Reprocessing the 5' RACE reads, TCRdb reports a single entry for every CDR3 protein and omits DNA. This repertoire comprises about 380,000 distinct CDR3 sequences; its ten largest clones make up just over 2.5%. This record belongs to a study of monozygotic twins with inflammatory bowel disease. Germline CDR1 reads MNHEY; CDR2 reads SMNVEV (reference sequence). The CDR3 covers 19 residues. Sequenced material: blood. The sequence was obtained from a human donor with ulcerative colitis or Crohn's disease, or a healthy co-twin of an affected twin (not recorded which). The V gene is TRBV27, the J gene TRBJ2-2; TCRdb names TRBD2, which stays unverified in the absence of DNA. CDR3 region: CASSARLAGGQTSAGELFF.